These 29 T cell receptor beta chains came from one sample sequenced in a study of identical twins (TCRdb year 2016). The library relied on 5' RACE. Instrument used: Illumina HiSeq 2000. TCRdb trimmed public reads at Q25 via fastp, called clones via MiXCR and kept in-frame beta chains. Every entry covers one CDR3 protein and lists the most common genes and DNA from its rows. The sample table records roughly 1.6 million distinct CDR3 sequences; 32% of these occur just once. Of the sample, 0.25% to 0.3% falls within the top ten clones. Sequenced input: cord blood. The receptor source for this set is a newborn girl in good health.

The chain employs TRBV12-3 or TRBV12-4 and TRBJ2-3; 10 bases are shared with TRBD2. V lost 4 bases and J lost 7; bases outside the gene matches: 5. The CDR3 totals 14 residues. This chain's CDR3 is CASSWGTSENTQYF. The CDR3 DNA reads TGTGCCAGCAGTTGGGGGACTAGCGAGAATACGCAGTATTTT.

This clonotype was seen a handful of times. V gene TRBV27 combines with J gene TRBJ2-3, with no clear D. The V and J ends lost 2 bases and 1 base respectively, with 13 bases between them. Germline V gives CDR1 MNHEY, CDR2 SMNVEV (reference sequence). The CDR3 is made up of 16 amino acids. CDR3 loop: CASSLIGVGGTDTQYF. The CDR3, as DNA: TGTGCCAGCAGTTTAATAGGCGTCGGTGGCACAGATACGCAGTATTTT.

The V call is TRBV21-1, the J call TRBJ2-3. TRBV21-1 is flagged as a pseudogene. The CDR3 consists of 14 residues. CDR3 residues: CASSKLIPPDTQYF. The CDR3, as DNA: TGTGCCAGCAGCAAACTTATACCCCCAGATACGCAGTATTTT.

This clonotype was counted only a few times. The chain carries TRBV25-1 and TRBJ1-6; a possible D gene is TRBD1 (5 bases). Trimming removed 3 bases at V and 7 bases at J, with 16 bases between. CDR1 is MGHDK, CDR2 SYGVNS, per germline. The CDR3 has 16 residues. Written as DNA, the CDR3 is TGTGCCAGCAGTGATGGAGGGACCCTCGCGAATTCACCCCTCCACTTT. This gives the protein CASSDGGTLANSPLHF.

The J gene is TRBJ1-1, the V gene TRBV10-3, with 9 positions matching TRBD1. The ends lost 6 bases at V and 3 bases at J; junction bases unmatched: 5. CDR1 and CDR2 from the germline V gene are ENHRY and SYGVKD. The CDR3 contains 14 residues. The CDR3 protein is CAIRPDRGYTEAFF. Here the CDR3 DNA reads TGTGCCATCAGACCCGACAGGGGGTACACTGAAGCTTTCTTT.

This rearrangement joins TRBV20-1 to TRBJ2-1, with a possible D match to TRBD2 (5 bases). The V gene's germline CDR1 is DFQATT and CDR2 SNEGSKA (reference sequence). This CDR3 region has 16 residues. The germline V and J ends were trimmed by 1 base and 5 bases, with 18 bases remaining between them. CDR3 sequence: CSARGEQLVVHNEQFF. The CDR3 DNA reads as TGCAGTGCTAGAGGGGAACAACTAGTGGTCCACAATGAGCAGTTCTTC.

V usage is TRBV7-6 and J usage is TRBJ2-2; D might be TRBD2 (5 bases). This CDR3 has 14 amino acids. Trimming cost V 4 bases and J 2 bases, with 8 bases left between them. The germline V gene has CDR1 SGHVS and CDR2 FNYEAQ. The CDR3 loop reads CASSSDFNTGELFF. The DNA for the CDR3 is TGTGCCAGCAGCTCGGACTTTAACACCGGGGAGCTGTTTTTT.

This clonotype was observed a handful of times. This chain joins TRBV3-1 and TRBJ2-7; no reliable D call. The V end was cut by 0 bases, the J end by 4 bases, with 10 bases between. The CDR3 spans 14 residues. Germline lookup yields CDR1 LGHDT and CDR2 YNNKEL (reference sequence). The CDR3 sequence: CASSQDPVQYEQYF. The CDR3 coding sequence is TGTGCCAGCAGCCAAGATCCCGTACAATACGAGCAGTACTTC.

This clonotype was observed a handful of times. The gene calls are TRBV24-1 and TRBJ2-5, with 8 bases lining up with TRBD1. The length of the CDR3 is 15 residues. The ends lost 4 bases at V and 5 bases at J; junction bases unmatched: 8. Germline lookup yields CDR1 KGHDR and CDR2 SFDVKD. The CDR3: CATSDAGTGRETQYF. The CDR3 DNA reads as TGTGCCACCAGTGACGCCGGGACAGGTCGGGAGACCCAGTACTTC.

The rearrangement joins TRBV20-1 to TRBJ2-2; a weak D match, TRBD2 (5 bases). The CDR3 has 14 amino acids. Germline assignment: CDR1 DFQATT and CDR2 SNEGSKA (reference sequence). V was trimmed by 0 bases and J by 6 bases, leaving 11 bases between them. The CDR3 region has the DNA TGCAGTGCTAGAGATAATAGAGGGCCCGGGGAGCTGTTTTTT. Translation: CSARDNRGPGELFF.

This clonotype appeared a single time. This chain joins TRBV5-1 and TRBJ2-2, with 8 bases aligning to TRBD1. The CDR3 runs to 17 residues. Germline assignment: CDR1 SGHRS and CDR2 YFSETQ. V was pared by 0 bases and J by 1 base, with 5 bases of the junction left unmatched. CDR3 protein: CASSLGGQVKNTGELFF. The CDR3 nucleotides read TGCGCCAGCAGCTTGGGGGGACAGGTGAAGAACACCGGGGAGCTGTTTTTT.

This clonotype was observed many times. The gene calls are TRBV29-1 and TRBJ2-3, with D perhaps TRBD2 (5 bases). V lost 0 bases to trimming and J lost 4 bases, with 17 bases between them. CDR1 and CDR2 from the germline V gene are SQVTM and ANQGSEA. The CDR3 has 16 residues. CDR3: CSVEDRPGWISDTQYF. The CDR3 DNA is TGCAGCGTTGAAGATAGGCCGGGATGGATCTCAGATACGCAGTATTTT.

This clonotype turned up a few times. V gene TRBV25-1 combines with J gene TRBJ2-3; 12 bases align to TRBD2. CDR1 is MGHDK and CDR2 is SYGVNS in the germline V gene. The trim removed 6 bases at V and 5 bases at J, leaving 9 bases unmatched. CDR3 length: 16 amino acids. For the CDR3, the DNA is TGTGCCAGCAGCCTCCCTAGCGGGGGGGGCGGAGATACGCAGTATTTT. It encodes CASSLPSGGGGDTQYF.

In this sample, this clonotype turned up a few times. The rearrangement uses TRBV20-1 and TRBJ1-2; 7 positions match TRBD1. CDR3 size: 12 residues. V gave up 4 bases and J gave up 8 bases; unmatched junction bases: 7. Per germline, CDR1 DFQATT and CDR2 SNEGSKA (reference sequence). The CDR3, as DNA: TGCAGTGCTACTAGACAGGGAGGGGGCTACACCTTC. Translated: CSATRQGGGYTF.

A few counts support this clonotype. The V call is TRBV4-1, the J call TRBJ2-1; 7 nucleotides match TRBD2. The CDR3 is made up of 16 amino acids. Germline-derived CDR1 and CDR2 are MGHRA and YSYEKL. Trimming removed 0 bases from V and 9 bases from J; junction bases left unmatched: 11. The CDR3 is CASSQDRTRGLCEQFF. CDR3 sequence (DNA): TGCGCCAGCAGCCAAGACCGGACTAGGGGCCTATGTGAGCAGTTCTTC.

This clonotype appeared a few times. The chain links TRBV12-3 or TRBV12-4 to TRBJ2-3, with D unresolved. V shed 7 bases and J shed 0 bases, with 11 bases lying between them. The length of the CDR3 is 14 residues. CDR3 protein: CASIESRSTDTQYF. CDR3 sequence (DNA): TGTGCCAGCATCGAGTCGCGAAGCACAGATACGCAGTATTTT.

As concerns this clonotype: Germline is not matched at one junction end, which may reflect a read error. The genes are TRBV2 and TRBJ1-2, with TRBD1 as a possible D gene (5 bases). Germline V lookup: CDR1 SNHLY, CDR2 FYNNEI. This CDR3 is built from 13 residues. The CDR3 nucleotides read TGTGCCAACAGTGGTCAGGGAGGCTATGGCTACACCTTC. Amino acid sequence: CANSGQGGYGYTF.

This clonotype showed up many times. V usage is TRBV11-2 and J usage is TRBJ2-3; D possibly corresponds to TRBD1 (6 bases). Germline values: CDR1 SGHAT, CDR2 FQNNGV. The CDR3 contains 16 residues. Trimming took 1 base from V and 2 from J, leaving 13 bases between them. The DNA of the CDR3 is TGTGCCAGCAGCTTAGTAGGGACAACTTCCACAGATACGCAGTATTTT. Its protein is CASSLVGTTSTDTQYF. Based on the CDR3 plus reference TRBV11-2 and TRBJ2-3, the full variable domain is EAGVAQSPRYKIIEKRQSVAFWCNPISGHATLYWYQQILGQGPKLLIQFQNNGVVDDSQLPKDRFSAERLKGVDSTLKIQPAKLEDSAVYLCASSLVGTTSTDTQYFGPGTRLTVL.

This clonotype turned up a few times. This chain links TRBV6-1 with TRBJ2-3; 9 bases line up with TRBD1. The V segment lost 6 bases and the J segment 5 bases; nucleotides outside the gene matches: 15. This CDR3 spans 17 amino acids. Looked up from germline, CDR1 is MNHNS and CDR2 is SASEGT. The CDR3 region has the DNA TGTGCCAGCAGGTGGGGGGGACAGGGTTTAAAAAGAGATACGCAGTATTTT. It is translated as CASRWGGQGLKRDTQYF.

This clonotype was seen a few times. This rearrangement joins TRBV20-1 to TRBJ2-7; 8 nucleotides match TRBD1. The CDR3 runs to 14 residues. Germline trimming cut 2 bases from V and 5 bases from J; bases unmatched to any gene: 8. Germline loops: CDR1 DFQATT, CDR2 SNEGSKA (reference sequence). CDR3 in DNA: TGCAGTGCTAGAATCGTCCAGGGGGCCCACGAGCAGTACTTC. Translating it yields CSARIVQGAHEQYF.

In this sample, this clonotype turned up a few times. As DNA, the CDR3 is TGCAGCGTTGGAAGGGCGGGAGGCCCGGGACTAGCCGGTTCAGAGACCCAGTACTTC. This encodes CSVGRAGGPGLAGSETQYF. V gene TRBV29-1 combines with J gene TRBJ2-5; TRBD2 matches at 9 bases. The CDR3 runs 19 residues. Germline V gene data show CDR1 as SQVTM and CDR2 as ANQGSEA. Trimming removed 4 bases from V and 4 bases from J; junction bases left unmatched: 22.

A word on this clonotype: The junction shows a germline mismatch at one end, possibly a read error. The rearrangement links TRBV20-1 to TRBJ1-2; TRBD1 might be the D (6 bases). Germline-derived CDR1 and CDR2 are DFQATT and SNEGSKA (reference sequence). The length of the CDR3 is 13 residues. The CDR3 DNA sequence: TGTAGTGCTGAACCACAGGGCTCCTATGGCTACACCTTC. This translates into CSAEPQGSYGYTF.

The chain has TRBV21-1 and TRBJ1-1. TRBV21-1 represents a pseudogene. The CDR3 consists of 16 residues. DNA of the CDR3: TGTGCCAGCAGCAAAATGGAGAGGAACCGGAACACTGAAGCTTTCTTT. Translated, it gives CASSKMERNRNTEAFF.

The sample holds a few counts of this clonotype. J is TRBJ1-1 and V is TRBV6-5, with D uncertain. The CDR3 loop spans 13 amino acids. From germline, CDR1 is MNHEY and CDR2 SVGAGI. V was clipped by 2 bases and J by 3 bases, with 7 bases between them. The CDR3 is CASSYGLHTEAFF. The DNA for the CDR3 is TGTGCCAGCAGTTACGGCTTGCACACTGAAGCTTTCTTT.

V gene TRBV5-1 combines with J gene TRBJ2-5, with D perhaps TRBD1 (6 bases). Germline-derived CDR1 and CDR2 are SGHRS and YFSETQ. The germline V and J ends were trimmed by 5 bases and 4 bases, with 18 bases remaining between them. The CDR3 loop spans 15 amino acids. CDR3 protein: CASSSTGSTRETQYF. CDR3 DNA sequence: TGCGCCAGCAGTTCTACAGGGAGTACTAGAGAGACCCAGTACTTC.

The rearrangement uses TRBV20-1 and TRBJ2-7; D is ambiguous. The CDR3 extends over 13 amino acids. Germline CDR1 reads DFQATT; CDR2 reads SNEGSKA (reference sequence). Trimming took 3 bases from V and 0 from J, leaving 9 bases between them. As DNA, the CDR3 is TGCAGTGCTAGTTTGGGCTCCTCCTACGAGCAGTACTTC. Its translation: CSASLGSSYEQYF.

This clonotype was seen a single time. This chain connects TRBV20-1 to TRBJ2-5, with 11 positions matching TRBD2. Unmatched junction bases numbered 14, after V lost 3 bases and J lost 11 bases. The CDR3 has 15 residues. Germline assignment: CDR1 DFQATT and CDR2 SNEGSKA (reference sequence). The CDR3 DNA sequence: TGCAGTGCTAGGATCGGGACTAGCGGCGTCAATGAGCAGTACTTC. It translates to CSARIGTSGVNEQYF.

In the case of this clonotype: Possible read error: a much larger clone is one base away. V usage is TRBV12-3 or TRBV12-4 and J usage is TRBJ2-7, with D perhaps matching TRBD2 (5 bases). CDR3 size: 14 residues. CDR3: CAGSFGLSSYEQYF. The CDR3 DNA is TGTGCCGGCAGTTTCGGACTCAGCTCCTACGAGCAGTACTTC.

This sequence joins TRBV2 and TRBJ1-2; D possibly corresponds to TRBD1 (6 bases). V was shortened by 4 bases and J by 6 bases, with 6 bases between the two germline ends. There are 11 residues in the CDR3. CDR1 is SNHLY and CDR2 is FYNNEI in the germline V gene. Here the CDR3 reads CASSGGHGYTF. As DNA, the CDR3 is TGTGCCAGCAGTGGGGGGCATGGCTACACCTTC.